One sample yielded the 21 T cell receptor beta chains listed below, sequenced in a study of T cells in Graves' hyperthyroidism and ophthalmopathy. Amplified regions were TCR beta CDR3 sequences from RNA transcripts. A set of HTBI primers served as the primers for a first-round RT-PCR of the TCR CDR3. TCRdb ran MiXCR on the multiplex PCR reads and lists one entry per CDR3 protein. Among roughly 710,000 distinct CDR3 sequences, under 45% were seen once, and the ten largest hold around a third. The sequenced sample consisted of blood. The receptors come from a woman in her 40s with Graves' hyperthyroidism.

This clonotype appeared many times. This chain connects TRBV2 to TRBJ1-3, with a weak D call TRBD1 (5 bases). Germline CDR1 is SNHLY and CDR2 is FYNNEI. Trimming pared 6 bases from V and 2 bases from J, leaving 17 bases between. CDR3 length equals 16 residues. The CDR3 sequence: CASSSDGGITGNTIYF. CDR3 bases: TGTGCCAGCAGCTCGGACGGGGGGATAACTGGAAACACCATATATTTT.

In the case of this clonotype: A much larger clone lies a single base off, so this may be a read error. This chain joins TRBV12-3 or TRBV12-4 and TRBJ2-7; TRBD1 matches at 10 bases. With 5 bases clipped from V and 9 bases from J, the junction kept 13 bases outside the gene matches. This CDR3 has 15 residues. The CDR3 is CASSDPGQGNRGQYF. CDR3 coding DNA: TGTGCCAGCAGTGACCCGGGACAGGGGAATCGGGGGCAGTACTTC.

The chain employs TRBV15 and TRBJ1-6; D remains ambiguous. CDR1 and CDR2 from the germline V gene are LNHNV and YYDKDF (reference sequence). This CDR3 comprises 15 residues. The germline V and J ends were trimmed by 1 base and 7 bases, with 11 bases remaining between them. Written as DNA, the CDR3 is TGTGCCACCAGCAGAGGGTCCCACGGGAATTCACCCCTCCACTTT. It specifies CATSRGSHGNSPLHF.

The rearrangement uses TRBV24-1 and TRBJ2-3, with 10 nucleotides matching TRBD2. This CDR3 has 16 residues. Trimming took 3 bases from V and 5 from J; bases not matched to a gene: 7. CDR1 KGHDR and CDR2 SFDVKD come from the germline V gene. This CDR3 reads CATSDRPGLAKDTQYF. The CDR3 region has the DNA TGTGCCACCAGTGATAGACCGGGACTAGCGAAAGATACGCAGTATTTT.

The DNA for the CDR3 is TGTGCCAGCAGCCAAGATGGTCTAGCGGGGGGTGGCTCCTACGAGCAGTACTTC. Translation gives CASSQDGLAGGGSYEQYF. The gene calls are TRBV14 and TRBJ2-7, with 11 positions matching TRBD2. J lost 0 bases, V lost 0 bases, and 7 bases had no gene match. The CDR3 sequence is 18 residues long. Germline V gene lookup returns CDR1 SGHDN and CDR2 FVKESK.

V and J are TRBV20-1 and TRBJ2-1; 11 bases align to TRBD2. The CDR3 is made up of 13 amino acids. Germline-derived CDR1 and CDR2 are DFQATT and SNEGSKA (reference sequence). V lost 6 bases, J lost 9 bases, and 7 bases stayed unmatched. The CDR3 DNA follows: TGCAGTGCCCCGACTAGCGGGATTCCTGAGCAGTTCTTC. It specifies CSAPTSGIPEQFF.

This clonotype was seen ten or more times. The chain uses TRBV7-2 and TRBJ1-6; D call uncertain. Deletions cut 6 bases from V and 8 bases from J, with 14 bases between. CDR3 length: 14 amino acids. CDR1 and CDR2 from the germline V gene are SGHTA and FQGNSA. Written as DNA, the CDR3 is TGTGCCAGCAGGCCCCCGGGTTCTTATTCACCCCTCCACTTT. Protein sequence: CASRPPGSYSPLHF.

A few counts support this clonotype. The chain carries TRBV6-6 and TRBJ2-7; TRBD1 aligns across 11 bases. The CDR3 has 16 residues. Unmatched junction bases numbered 12, after V lost 11 bases and J lost 0 bases. From germline, CDR1 is MNHNY and CDR2 SVGAGI (reference sequence). CDR3 coding DNA: TGTGCCTCGGGGGAAAAAGGGACAGGGGGCTCCTACGAGCAGTACTTC. Its translation is CASGEKGTGGSYEQYF.

V is TRBV20-1 and J is TRBJ1-5, with 8 bases lining up with TRBD1. The V segment lost 0 bases and the J segment 5 bases; nucleotides outside the gene matches: 9. This CDR3 comprises 16 residues. The V gene's germline CDR1 is DFQATT and CDR2 SNEGSKA (reference sequence). The CDR3 reads CSARDIDRGVYQPQHF. The DNA for the CDR3 is TGCAGTGCTAGAGATATCGACAGGGGAGTGTATCAGCCCCAGCATTTT.

J is TRBJ1-5 and V is TRBV4-3, with no clear D. V dropped 11 bases and J dropped 1 base, with 12 bases sitting between them. This CDR3 is built from 13 residues. The germline V gene encodes CDR1 LGHNA and CDR2 YSLEER. This CDR3 is CASKGQSNQPQHF. The CDR3 DNA sequence: TGCGCCTCTAAGGGCCAAAGCAATCAGCCCCAGCATTTT.

The genes are TRBV12-3 or TRBV12-4 and TRBJ2-7, with D unresolved. The CDR3 loop spans 15 amino acids. V gave up 8 bases and J gave up 3 bases, with 20 bases separating them. The CDR3 DNA is TGTGCCAGCTCACCATCGTGGGTAAGCGTCTACGAGCAGTACTTC. Translation gives CASSPSWVSVYEQYF.

This clonotype was counted ten times or more. This sequence joins TRBV10-1 and TRBJ1-5, with D unresolved. The V end was cut by 5 bases, the J end by 5 bases, with 10 bases between. Per the germline V gene, CDR1 is WNHNN and CDR2 is SYGVQD (reference sequence). The CDR3 loop spans 13 amino acids. Here the CDR3 DNA reads TGCGCCAGCAGTTTGACACCAGATCAGCCCCAGCATTTT. Translating it yields CASSLTPDQPQHF.

The genes are TRBV19 and TRBJ2-1; D perhaps matches TRBD2 (5 bases). Germline CDR1 reads LNHDA; CDR2 reads SQIVND (reference sequence). V was clipped by 7 bases and J by 6 bases, with 25 bases between them. The CDR3 runs to 17 residues. This CDR3 is CASIGSQSADRGNEQFF. The DNA for the CDR3 is TGTGCCAGTATCGGTTCCCAGTCGGCAGACCGGGGCAATGAGCAGTTCTTC.

Remarks on this clonotype: A read error is possible here, since a much larger clone lies one base away. The chain couples TRBV19 to TRBJ1-6; D is unclear. The V gene's germline CDR1 is LNHDA and CDR2 SQIVND (reference sequence). The CDR3 length is 16 residues. The CDR3 sequence is CASSRERAEKNSPLRF. The CDR3 nucleotides are TGTGCCAGTAGTAGGGAGCGGGCAGAGAAGAATTCACCCCTCCGCTTT.

This clonotype appeared a few times. The chain joins TRBV5-6 to TRBJ2-7; perhaps D is TRBD1 or TRBD2 (6 bases each). The length of the CDR3 is 13 residues. The germline V gene encodes CDR1 SGHDT and CDR2 YYEEEE. The V gene lost 2 bases and the J gene lost 5 bases, with 11 bases spanning the gap. Written as DNA, the CDR3 is TGTGCCAGCAGCTTACAAGGGGGGCACGAGCAGTACTTC. Translated, it gives CASSLQGGHEQYF.

A few counts support this clonotype. The V gene is TRBV27, the J gene TRBJ2-7; D may be TRBD1 (6 bases). Germline V gives CDR1 MNHEY, CDR2 SMNVEV (reference sequence). This CDR3 comprises 13 residues. Trimming removed 3 bases at V and 5 bases at J, with 11 bases between. CDR3 sequence (DNA): TGTGCCAGCAGTTTGTCTCCAGGGGACGAGCAGTACTTC. Amino acids: CASSLSPGDEQYF.

This chain links TRBV19 with TRBJ1-5; the D is unclear. There are 16 residues in the CDR3. V shed 9 bases and J shed 7 bases, with 25 bases lying between them. The germline CDR1 and CDR2 sequences are LNHDA and SQIVND (reference sequence). The CDR3 spells CASSYSVWTGDQPQHF. The DNA for the CDR3 is TGTGCCAGCAGTTATTCCGTTTGGACGGGAGACCAGCCCCAGCATTTT.

In this sample, this clonotype turned up many times. This chain uses TRBV19 with TRBJ1-2; no definite D call. Trimming stripped 5 bases from V and 3 bases from J, with 7 bases between. CDR3 length: 12 residues. Per the germline V gene, CDR1 is LNHDA and CDR2 is SQIVND (reference sequence). The CDR3 here is CASSDTYYGYTF. In nucleotides, the CDR3 is TGTGCCAGTAGTGACACCTACTATGGCTACACCTTC.

Note on this clonotype: A much larger clone sits a single nucleotide away, making a read error possible. The chain recombines TRBV15 with TRBJ1-1; the D is unclear. Looked up from germline, CDR1 is LNHNV and CDR2 is YYDKDF (reference sequence). The V end lost 2 bases, the J end lost 3 bases, and 4 bases lay between the germline ends. This CDR3 spans 12 amino acids. CDR3 sequence: CATSRQDTEAFF. CDR3 in DNA: TGTGCCACCAGCAGACAGGACACTGAAGCTTTCTTT.

The rearrangement joins TRBV7-8 to TRBJ1-1; a weak D match, TRBD1 (5 bases). The CDR3 runs to 12 residues. The germline V gene encodes CDR1 SGHVS and CDR2 FQNEAQ. V was pared by 5 bases and J by 8 bases, with 12 bases between. CDR3 in DNA: TGTGCCAGCAGCCTCGGGACCCTAGAAGCTTTCTTT. Amino acid sequence: CASSLGTLEAFF. Combining the CDR3 with reference TRBV7-8 and TRBJ1-1 gives the whole variable domain GAGVSQSPRYKVAKRGQDVALRCDPISGHVSLFWYQQALGQGPEFLTYFQNEAQLDKSGLPSDRFFAERPEGSVSTLKIQRTQQEDSAVYLCASSLGTLEAFFGQGTRLTVV.

This rearrangement joins TRBV7-9 to TRBJ2-5; tentatively, D is TRBD1 (6 bases). Between the trimmed V and J ends, which lost 2 bases and 0 bases, there was a span of 10 bases. Germline CDR1 and CDR2: SEHNR and FQNEAQ (reference sequence). This CDR3 is 15 amino acids long. CDR3 sequence reads: CASSLNTGYQETQYF. In DNA, the CDR3 is TGTGCCAGCAGCTTAAACACAGGGTACCAAGAGACCCAGTACTTC.